These 24 T cell receptor beta chains were sequenced from one sample in a study of post-analysis software for immune sequencing data. General study points: Compared with controls, patients had more of about five TRBV segments, including TRBV5-6, TRBV5-1 and TRBV20-1.

Their antigen targets remain unknown. Incorporated into the TCR beta cDNA libraries were unique molecular identifiers, which served to reduce PCR and sequencing biases. MiXCR was run by TCRdb on the PCR reads, yielding one entry per CDR3 protein. The sample yields 650,000 to 850,000 distinct CDR3 sequences, about 57% seen once. Input material: blood. Receptors were obtained from a girl aged 10 to 17 with multiple sclerosis.

The J gene is TRBJ2-7, the V gene TRBV7-7; D gene unclear. Matching the DNA end better, TRBJ2-5 makes the J call doubtful. CDR3 length: 14 residues. The germline V gene encodes CDR1 SSHAT and CDR2 FNYEAQ (reference sequence). CDR3 loop: CASSPVIIQETQYF. As DNA, the CDR3 is TGTGCCAGCAGCCCAGTGATTATCCAAGAGACCCAGTACTTC.

V is TRBV10-3 and J is TRBJ2-1, with 12 bases matching TRBD2. The length of the CDR3 is 14 residues. After removal of 3 bases from V and 12 bases from J, the junction contained 6 bases not matched to a gene. Germline V gene lookup returns CDR1 ENHRY and CDR2 SYGVKD. CDR3 sequence: CAISEPTSGGGQFF. CDR3 nucleotides: TGTGCCATCAGTGAACCGACTAGCGGGGGTGGGCAGTTCTTC.

This clonotype was seen more than once but under ten times. The junction and the germline gene differ at one end; a read error may be behind it. This chain connects TRBV5-1 to TRBJ2-5; 10 bases line up with TRBD1. Germline assignment: CDR1 SGHRS and CDR2 YFSETQ. This CDR3 is built from 13 residues. The CDR3 coding sequence is TGTGCCAGCAGTGGGACAGGGGAAGAGACCCAGTACTTC. Its protein product is CASSGTGEETQYF.

This CDR3 is CASTVNLPGGYNEQFF. Here the CDR3 DNA reads TGTGCCAGCACCGTAAATTTGCCGGGCGGGTACAATGAGCAGTTCTTC. The chain combines TRBV12-3 or TRBV12-4 with TRBJ2-1, with D perhaps TRBD2 (5 bases). The CDR3 covers 16 residues. Deletions cut 7 bases from V and 4 bases from J, with 20 bases between.

This clonotype turned up a few times. The chain carries TRBV29-1 and TRBJ2-1, with D tentatively TRBD1 or TRBD2 (5 bases each). The CDR3 extends over 13 amino acids. V lost 4 bases to trimming and J lost 6 bases, with 13 bases between them. The germline CDR1 and CDR2 sequences are SQVTM and ANQGSEA. CDR3 loop: CSVVDRDPNEQFF. The CDR3 coding sequence is TGCAGCGTTGTTGACCGGGACCCCAATGAGCAGTTCTTC.

The table lists this clonotype with a count of one. The J gene is TRBJ2-7, the V gene TRBV7-3; D ambiguous. Germline V gene sequence: CDR1 SGHTA, CDR2 FQGTGA. The V and J ends lost 1 base and 2 bases respectively, with 12 bases between them. This CDR3 contains 15 residues. The CDR3 region is CASSLMAQQTYEQYF. For the CDR3, the DNA is TGTGCCAGCAGCTTAATGGCGCAACAAACCTACGAGCAGTACTTC.

This clonotype was counted between two and nine times. The V gene is TRBV12-3 or TRBV12-4, the J gene TRBJ1-6, with D uncertain. The V end lost 3 bases, the J end lost 10 bases, and 7 bases lay between the germline ends. This CDR3 is 12 amino acids long. CDR3 bases: TGTGCCAGCAGTTTCAGGCTGTCACCCCTCCACTTT. Translation: CASSFRLSPLHF.

The chain is built from TRBV20-1 and TRBJ1-1, with D possibly TRBD1 on 5 matching bases. V lost 0 bases, J lost 0 bases, and 23 bases lay in between. The germline gives CDR1 DFQATT, CDR2 SNEGSKA (reference sequence). The CDR3 runs to 19 residues. The chain's CDR3 is CSARDFYGTGLLMNTEAFF. For the CDR3, the DNA is TGCAGTGCTAGAGATTTTTACGGGACGGGATTATTAATGAACACTGAAGCTTTCTTT.

This clonotype showed up just a few times. The chain joins TRBV5-1 to TRBJ1-2, with TRBD1 as a possible D gene (6 bases). V dropped 2 bases and J dropped 0 bases, with 11 bases sitting between them. Germline V lookup: CDR1 SGHRS, CDR2 YFSETQ. The CDR3 covers 15 residues. In DNA form, the CDR3 reads TGCGCCAGCAGCTTAGGGACATATTCTAACTATGGCTACACCTTC. It translates to CASSLGTYSNYGYTF. The full variable domain, in which reference TRBV5-1 and TRBJ1-2 provide the parts outside the CDR3, is KAGVTQTPRYLIKTRGQQVTLSCSPISGHRSVSWYQQTPGQGLQFLFEYFSETQRNKGNFPGRFSGRQFSNSRSEMNVSTLELGDSALYLCASSLGTYSNYGYTFGSGTRLTVV.

The chain has TRBV5-1 and TRBJ1-2; D perhaps matches TRBD1 (6 bases). The CDR3 runs 15 residues. The V and J ends lost 0 bases and 4 bases respectively, with 13 bases between them. Germline CDR1 is SGHRS and CDR2 is YFSETQ. The CDR3 loop is CASSLARGLGYGYTF. The DNA for the CDR3 is TGCGCCAGCAGCTTGGCCAGGGGACTCGGCTATGGCTACACCTTC.

This clonotype was detected only a few times. This chain uses TRBV20-1 with TRBJ2-7; 8 nucleotides line up with TRBD2. Judging by the DNA end, TRBJ2-1 fits better; the J call may be wrong. Germline lookup yields CDR1 DFQATT and CDR2 SNEGSKA (reference sequence). CDR3 length equals 13 residues. The CDR3 DNA follows: TGCAGTGCTAGGGAAGTAGCGGGGCCGGAGCAGTTCTTC. Its translation: CSAREVAGPEQFF.

The chain links TRBV5-5 to TRBJ2-3; D ambiguous. CDR1 and CDR2 (germline): SGHKS, YYEKEE (reference sequence). The CDR3 consists of 17 residues. The V end lost 2 bases, the J end lost 0 bases, and 16 bases lay between the germline ends. The CDR3 protein is CASSFRTSATSTDTQYF. CDR3 coding DNA: TGTGCCAGCAGCTTTAGGACGTCGGCCACTAGCACAGATACGCAGTATTTT.

This clonotype was seen a handful of times. The chain uses TRBV5-1 and TRBJ2-1; 9 nucleotides line up with TRBD1. The V and J ends lost 2 bases and 12 bases, in that order; junction bases with no gene match: 3. The length of the CDR3 is 12 residues. Per the germline V gene, CDR1 is SGHRS and CDR2 is YFSETQ. The chain's CDR3 is CASSFDRGGQFF. The CDR3 nucleotides are TGCGCCAGCAGCTTCGACAGGGGGGGGCAGTTCTTC.

The chain combines TRBV12-3 or TRBV12-4 with TRBJ2-5, with 9 bases fitting TRBD2. CDR3 length equals 13 residues. J was trimmed by 4 bases and V by 6 bases; bases with no gene match: 3. CDR3 in amino acids: CASRTSGSETQYF. The DNA of the CDR3 is TGTGCCAGCAGAACTAGCGGGTCAGAGACCCAGTACTTC.

J is TRBJ2-7 and V is TRBV10-3; D gene uncertain. The germline V gene encodes CDR1 ENHRY and CDR2 SYGVKD. The ends were cut back, 3 bases at V and 3 bases at J, with 15 bases in the middle. This CDR3 comprises 15 residues. CDR3 region: CAISDDLGNYYEQYF. CDR3 nucleotides: TGTGCCATCAGTGATGATTTAGGCAACTACTACGAGCAGTACTTC.

The V gene is TRBV7-2, the J gene TRBJ2-1; tentatively, D is TRBD2 (7 bases). The CDR3 spans 14 residues. Germline V CDR1 and CDR2: SGHTA, FQGNSA. V was clipped by 8 bases and J by 8 bases, with 19 bases between them. DNA for the CDR3: TGTGCCAGCCTTCAAGGGGGGGTTTGGTATGAGCAGTTCTTC. Amino acids: CASLQGGVWYEQFF.

The chain carries TRBV3-1 and TRBJ2-7, with D unclear. TRBJ2-5 explains the end of the DNA better; the J call may be wrong. This CDR3 spans 13 amino acids. In germline, CDR1 is LGHDT, CDR2 YNNKEL (reference sequence). The DNA for the CDR3 is TGTGCCAGCAGCCAAGACTTAGAAGGGACCCAGTACTTC. Its translation: CASSQDLEGTQYF.

Concerning this clonotype: One end of the junction is discordant with germline, which a read error may explain. The chain uses TRBV11-2 and TRBJ2-7; D perhaps matches TRBD1 (6 bases). The CDR3 has 15 amino acids. Per the germline V gene, CDR1 is SGHAT and CDR2 is FQNNGV. The chain's CDR3 is CASSSREGENYVQYF. CDR3 nucleotides: TGTGCCAGCAGCTCCCGCGAGGGGGAGAACTACGTGCAGTACTTC.

This chain links TRBV20-1 with TRBJ2-1, with D uncertain. The V and J ends lost 0 bases and 3 bases respectively, with 15 bases between them. This CDR3 has 16 residues. CDR1 and CDR2 from the germline V gene are DFQATT and SNEGSKA (reference sequence). The CDR3: CSARDLANPYYNEQFF. The CDR3 nucleotides are TGCAGTGCTAGAGATCTGGCAAACCCTTACTACAATGAGCAGTTCTTC.

The chain has TRBV5-1 and TRBJ2-7; 10 positions match TRBD1. Germline V gene lookup returns CDR1 SGHRS and CDR2 YFSETQ. The CDR3 covers 13 residues. V lost 5 bases to trimming and J lost 4 bases; unmatched junction nucleotides: 3. CDR3 DNA sequence: TGCGCCAGCAGTGGGACAGGGGTATACGAGCAGTACTTC. Translating it yields CASSGTGVYEQYF.

This clonotype showed up just once. V is TRBV2 and J is TRBJ2-7; D possibly corresponds to TRBD2 (5 bases). The CDR3 runs 14 residues. Trimming took off 2 bases at V and 5 bases at J, with 13 bases between the two ends. Germline CDR1 reads SNHLY; CDR2 reads FYNNEI. CDR3 coding DNA: TGTGCCAGCAGTGAAATGGGCACCGGGGACGAGCAGTACTTC. It encodes CASSEMGTGDEQYF.

This clonotype showed up many times. The rearrangement joins TRBV27 to TRBJ2-7; no reliable D call. Germline loops: CDR1 MNHEY, CDR2 SMNVEV (reference sequence). Trimming removed 6 bases at V and 2 bases at J, with 5 bases between. The CDR3 covers 11 residues. The CDR3 protein is CASRNTYEQYF. CDR3 bases: TGTGCCAGCAGGAACACCTACGAGCAGTACTTC.

The DNA for the CDR3 is TGTGCCAGCAGCTTTCGGGACAGGGAATTGGTCAAAAACATTCAGTACTTC. This codes for CASSFRDRELVKNIQYF. The V call is TRBV5-5, the J call TRBJ2-4; 9 bases are shared with TRBD1. Trimming cost V 2 bases and J 3 bases; bases outside gene matches: 9. Per germline, CDR1 SGHKS and CDR2 YYEKEE (reference sequence). The CDR3 is made up of 17 amino acids.

This clonotype has a handful of counts. The chain is built from TRBV29-1 and TRBJ2-1; tentative D call: TRBD2 (5 bases). V lost 1 base, J lost 6 bases, and 19 bases lay in between. This CDR3 spans 16 amino acids. Germline-derived CDR1 and CDR2 are SQVTM and ANQGSEA. The DNA of the CDR3 is TGCAGCGTTGAAGCTCCCCGGGGTTTATATCCCAATGAGCAGTTCTTC. It codes for CSVEAPRGLYPNEQFF.